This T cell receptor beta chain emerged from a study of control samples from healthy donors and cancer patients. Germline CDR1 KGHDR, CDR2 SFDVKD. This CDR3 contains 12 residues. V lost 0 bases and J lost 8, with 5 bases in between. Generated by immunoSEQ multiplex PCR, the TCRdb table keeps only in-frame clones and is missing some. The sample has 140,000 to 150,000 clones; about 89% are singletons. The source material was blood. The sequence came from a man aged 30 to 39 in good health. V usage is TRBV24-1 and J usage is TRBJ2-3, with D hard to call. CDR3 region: CATSDLLGTQYF. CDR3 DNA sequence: TGTGCCACCAGTGATTTGCTAGGTACGCAGTATTTT.